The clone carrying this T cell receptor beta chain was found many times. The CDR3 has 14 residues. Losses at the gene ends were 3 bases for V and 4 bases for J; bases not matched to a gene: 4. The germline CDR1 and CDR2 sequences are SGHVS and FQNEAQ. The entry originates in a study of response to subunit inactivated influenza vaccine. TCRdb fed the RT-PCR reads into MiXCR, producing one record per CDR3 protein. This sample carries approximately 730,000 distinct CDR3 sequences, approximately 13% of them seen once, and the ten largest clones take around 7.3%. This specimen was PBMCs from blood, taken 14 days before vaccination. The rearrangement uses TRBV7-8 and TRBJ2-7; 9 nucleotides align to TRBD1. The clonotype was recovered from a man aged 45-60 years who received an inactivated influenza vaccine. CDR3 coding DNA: TGTGCCAGCAGCTTGGGGACAGGGTTATACGAGCAGTACTTC. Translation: CASSLGTGLYEQYF. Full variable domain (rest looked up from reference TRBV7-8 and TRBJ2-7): GAGVSQSPRYKVAKRGQDVALRCDPISGHVSLFWYQQALGQGPEFLTYFQNEAQLDKSGLPSDRFFAERPEGSVSTLKIQRTQQEDSAVYLCASSLGTGLYEQYFGPGTRLTVT.